This TCR beta chain was identified in a study of T cells in Graves' hyperthyroidism and ophthalmopathy. This clonotype was recorded at least ten times. The CDR3 length is 17 residues. Germline V gives CDR1 SEHNR, CDR2 FQNEAQ (reference sequence). V lost 3 bases to trimming and J lost 2 bases; unmatched junction nucleotides: 7. Authors of the study amplified TCR beta CDR3 regions from RNA transcripts. HTBI primers were the set used in a first-round RT-PCR of the TCR CDR3. TCRdb recomputed calls from the multiplex PCR reads with MiXCR, one row per CDR3 protein. This sample has 600,000 or so distinct CDR3 sequences, with approximately 15% found just once.

The source of this sequence is a woman between 50 and 59 years old with Graves' ophthalmopathy. Sequencing was done on a sample of blood. The gene calls are TRBV7-9 and TRBJ2-5; TRBD2 agrees at 12 bases. The CDR3 here is CASSFTSGRSGQETQYF. In nucleotides, the CDR3 is TGTGCCAGCAGCTTTACTAGCGGGAGGTCTGGGCAAGAGACCCAGTACTTC.